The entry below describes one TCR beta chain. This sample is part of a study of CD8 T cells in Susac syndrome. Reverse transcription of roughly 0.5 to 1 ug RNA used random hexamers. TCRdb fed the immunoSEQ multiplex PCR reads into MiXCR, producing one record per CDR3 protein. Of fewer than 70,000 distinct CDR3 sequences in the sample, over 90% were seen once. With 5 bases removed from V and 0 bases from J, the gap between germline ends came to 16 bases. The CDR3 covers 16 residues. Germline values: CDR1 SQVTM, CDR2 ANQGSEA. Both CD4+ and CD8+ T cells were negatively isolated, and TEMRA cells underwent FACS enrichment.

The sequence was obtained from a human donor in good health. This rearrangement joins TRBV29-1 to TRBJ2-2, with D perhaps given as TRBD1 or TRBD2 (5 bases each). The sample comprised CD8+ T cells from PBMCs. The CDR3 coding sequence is TGCAGCGTTCGACCCGTTGGGGGAGCGAACACCGGGGAGCTGTTTTTT. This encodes CSVRPVGGANTGELFF.